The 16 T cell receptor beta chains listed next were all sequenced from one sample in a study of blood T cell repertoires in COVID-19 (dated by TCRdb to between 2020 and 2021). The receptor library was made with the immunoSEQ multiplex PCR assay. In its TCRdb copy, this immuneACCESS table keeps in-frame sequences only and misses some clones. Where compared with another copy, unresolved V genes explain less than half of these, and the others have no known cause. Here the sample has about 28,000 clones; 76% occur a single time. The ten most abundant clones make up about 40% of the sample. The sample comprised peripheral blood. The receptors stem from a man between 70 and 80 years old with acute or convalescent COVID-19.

CDR3 region: CASSEQGALSQPQHF. For the CDR3, the DNA is TGTGCCAGCAGTGAGCAGGGGGCGCTTAGTCAGCCCCAGCATTTT. This rearrangement joins TRBV6-1 to TRBJ1-5, with TRBD1 identical over 8 bases. The CDR3 has 15 amino acids. From germline, CDR1 is MNHNS and CDR2 SASEGT. Trimming removed 3 bases from V and 6 bases from J; junction bases left unmatched: 7.

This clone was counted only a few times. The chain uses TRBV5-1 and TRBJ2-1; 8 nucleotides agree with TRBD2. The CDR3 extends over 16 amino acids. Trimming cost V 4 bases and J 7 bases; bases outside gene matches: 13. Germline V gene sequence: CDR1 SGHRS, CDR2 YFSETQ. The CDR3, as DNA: TGCGCCAGCAGCCCCCCGAGCAGCGGGAGTGGAAATGAGCAGTTCTTC. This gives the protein CASSPPSSGSGNEQFF.

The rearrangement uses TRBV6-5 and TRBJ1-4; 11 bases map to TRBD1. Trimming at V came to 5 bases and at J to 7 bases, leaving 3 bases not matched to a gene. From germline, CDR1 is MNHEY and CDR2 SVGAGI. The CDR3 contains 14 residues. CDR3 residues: CASSPGQGAEKLFF. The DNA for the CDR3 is TGTGCCAGCAGTCCCGGACAGGGGGCTGAAAAACTGTTTTTT.

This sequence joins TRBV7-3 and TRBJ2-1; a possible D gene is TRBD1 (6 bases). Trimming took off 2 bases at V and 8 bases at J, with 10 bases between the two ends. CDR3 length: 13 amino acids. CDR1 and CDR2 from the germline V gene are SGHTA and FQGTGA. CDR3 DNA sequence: TGTGCCAGCAGCTTATTGGGGGCGGATGAGCAGTTCTTC. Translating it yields CASSLLGADEQFF.

CDR3 coding DNA: TGTGCCAGCAGCTTGCTGACAGGGGCTAACAATGAGCAGTTCTTC. It yields the protein CASSLLTGANNEQFF. The V gene is TRBV5-6, the J gene TRBJ2-1; 8 nucleotides match TRBD1. V lost 1 base to trimming and J lost 5 bases; unmatched junction nucleotides: 5. There are 15 residues in the CDR3. Germline CDR1 is SGHDT and CDR2 is YYEEEE.

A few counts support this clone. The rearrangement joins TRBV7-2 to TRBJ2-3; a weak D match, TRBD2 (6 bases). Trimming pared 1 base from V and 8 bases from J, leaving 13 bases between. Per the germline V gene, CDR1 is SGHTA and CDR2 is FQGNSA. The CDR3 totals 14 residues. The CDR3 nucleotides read TGTGCCAGCAGCTTAGTGGGTGGGGGAGGTACGCAGTATTTT. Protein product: CASSLVGGGGTQYF.

The CDR3 DNA reads as TGCGCCAGCAGCCAAGATGCCAGGGGAAGTGCTTTCTTT. As protein: CASSQDARGSAFF. This chain connects TRBV4-1 to TRBJ1-1, with D perhaps TRBD1 (6 bases). The CDR3 length is 13 residues. The ends were cut back, 0 bases at V and 11 bases at J, with 13 bases in the middle. The germline V gene encodes CDR1 MGHRA and CDR2 YSYEKL.

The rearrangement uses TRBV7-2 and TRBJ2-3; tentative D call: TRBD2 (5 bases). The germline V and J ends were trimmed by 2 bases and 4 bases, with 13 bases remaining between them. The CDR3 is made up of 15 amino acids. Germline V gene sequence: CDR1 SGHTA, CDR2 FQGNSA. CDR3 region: CASSLRVGASDTQYF. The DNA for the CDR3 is TGTGCCAGCAGCTTACGGGTGGGAGCTTCAGATACGCAGTATTTT.

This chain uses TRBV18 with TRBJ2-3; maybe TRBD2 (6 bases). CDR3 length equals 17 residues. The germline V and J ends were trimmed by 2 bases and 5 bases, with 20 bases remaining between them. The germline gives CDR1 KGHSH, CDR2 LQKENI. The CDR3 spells CASSPAGRSGRGDTQYF. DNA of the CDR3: TGTGCCAGCTCACCAGCCGGACGCTCCGGGCGGGGAGATACGCAGTATTTT.

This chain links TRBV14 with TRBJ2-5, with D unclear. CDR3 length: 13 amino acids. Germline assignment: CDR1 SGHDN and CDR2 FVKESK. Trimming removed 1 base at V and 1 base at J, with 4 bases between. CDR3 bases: TGTGCCAGCAGCCAAGGTCTCCAAGAGACCCAGTACTTC. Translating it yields CASSQGLQETQYF.

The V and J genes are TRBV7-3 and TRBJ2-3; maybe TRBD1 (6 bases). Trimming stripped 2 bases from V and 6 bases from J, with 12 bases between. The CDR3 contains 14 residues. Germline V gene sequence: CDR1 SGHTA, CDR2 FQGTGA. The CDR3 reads CASSLDPGADTQYF. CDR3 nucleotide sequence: TGTGCCAGCAGCTTAGATCCAGGGGCGGATACGCAGTATTTT.

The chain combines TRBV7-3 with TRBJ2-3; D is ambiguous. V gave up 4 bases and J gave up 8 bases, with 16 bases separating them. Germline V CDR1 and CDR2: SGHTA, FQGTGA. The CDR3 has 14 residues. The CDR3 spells CASSSRRSTATQYF. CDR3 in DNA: TGTGCCAGCAGCTCCCGACGGAGCACCGCTACGCAGTATTTT. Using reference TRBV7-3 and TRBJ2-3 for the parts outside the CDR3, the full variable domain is GAGVSQTPSNKVTEKGKYVELRCDPISGHTALYWYRQSLGQGPEFLIYFQGTGAADDSGLPNDRFFAVRPEGSVSTLKIQRTERGDSAVYLCASSSRRSTATQYFGPGTRLTVL.

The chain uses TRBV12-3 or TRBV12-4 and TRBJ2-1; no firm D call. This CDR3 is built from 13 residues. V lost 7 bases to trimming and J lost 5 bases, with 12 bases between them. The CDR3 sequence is CASMRIANNEQFF. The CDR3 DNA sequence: TGTGCCAGCATGCGGATAGCTAACAATGAGCAGTTCTTC.

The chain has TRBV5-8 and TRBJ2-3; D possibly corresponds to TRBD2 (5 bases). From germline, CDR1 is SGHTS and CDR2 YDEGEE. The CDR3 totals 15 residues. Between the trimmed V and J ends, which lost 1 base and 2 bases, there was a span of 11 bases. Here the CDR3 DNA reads TGTGCCAGCAGCTTGCGTGCGGGCCTCACAGATACGCAGTATTTT. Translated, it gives CASSLRAGLTDTQYF.

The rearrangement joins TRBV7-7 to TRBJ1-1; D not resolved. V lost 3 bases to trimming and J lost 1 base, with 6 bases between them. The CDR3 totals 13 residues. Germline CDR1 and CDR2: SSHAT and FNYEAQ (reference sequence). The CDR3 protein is CASSLAWNTEAFF. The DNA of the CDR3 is TGTGCCAGCAGCTTGGCCTGGAACACTGAAGCTTTCTTT. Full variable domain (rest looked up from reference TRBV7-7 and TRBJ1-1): GAGVSQSPRYKVTKRGQDVTLRCDPISSHATLYWYQQALGQGPEFLTYFNYEAQPDKSGLPSDRFSAERPEGSISTLTIQRTEQRDSAMYRCASSLAWNTEAFFGQGTRLTVV.

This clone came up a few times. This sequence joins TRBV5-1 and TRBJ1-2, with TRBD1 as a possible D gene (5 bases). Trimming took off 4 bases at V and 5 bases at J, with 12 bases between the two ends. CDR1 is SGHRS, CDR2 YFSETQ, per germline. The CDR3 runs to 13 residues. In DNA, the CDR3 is TGCGCCAGCAGCCCGGGGGGTCAGTATGGCTACACCTTC. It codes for CASSPGGQYGYTF.